Reported below is one T cell receptor beta chain. Other DNA sequences in this specimen translate into the identical CDR3. Followed over time, Seattle patients had been enrolled while infection was active. Methods used by the authors: Reference gene primer amplification gave estimated nucleated cell counts. Assay used: immunoSEQ multiplex PCR; TCRdb lists only in-frame clones, some missing. V and J calls and clone size are those listed in that table; D and trimming were worked out from the DNA. The sample has 250,000 or so clones; around nine tenths are singletons. This entry is derived from a study of blood T cell repertoires in COVID-19. The overall study: The origin of the acute and convalescent COVID-19 samples was the United States, Italy and Spain. T cells, B-cell-depleted T cells, or PBMCs provided the cDNA or gDNA that served as material.

V was pared by 1 base and J by 1 base, with 5 bases between. The germline gives CDR1 SGHNT, CDR2 YENEEA. The CDR3 extends over 14 amino acids. This receptor was identified in a woman aged 55-69 years with COVID-19, enrolled during active disease. Sequenced sample: peripheral blood. This chain uses TRBV11-3 with TRBJ1-3; D is unclear. The CDR3 region is CASSLGSSGNTIYF. The DNA for the CDR3 is TGTGCCAGCAGCTTAGGGAGTTCTGGAAACACCATATATTTT.